The 17 T cell receptor beta chains given below trace back to one sample, sequenced in a study of blood T cell repertoires in COVID-19. TCRdb's table, derived via immunoSEQ multiplex PCR, lists solely in-frame clones and lacks some. Among some 200,000 clones listed, 70% to 90% were seen once. What was sequenced was peripheral blood. These receptors came from a young woman who had recovered from COVID-19.

The CDR3 spells CASSEYGTSALDTDTQYF. The CDR3 nucleotides read TGTGCCAGCAGTGAATATGGGACTAGCGCTCTAGACACAGATACGCAGTATTTT. The rearrangement uses TRBV25-1 and TRBJ2-3; 10 nucleotides match TRBD2. Trimming removed 0 bases from V and 2 bases from J; junction bases left unmatched: 8. CDR1 MGHDK and CDR2 SYGVNS come from the germline V gene. CDR3 length equals 18 residues.

J is TRBJ1-2 and V is TRBV14; 7 nucleotides agree with TRBD1. CDR3 length: 14 residues. The V segment lost 3 bases and the J segment 4 bases; nucleotides outside the gene matches: 5. Germline V lookup: CDR1 SGHDN, CDR2 FVKESK. CDR3 sequence: CASSQTGRGYGYTF. The CDR3 DNA sequence: TGTGCCAGCAGCCAGACAGGGAGAGGCTATGGCTACACCTTC.

This clone was found a few times. CDR3 residues: CASSVDMWAEETQYF. CDR3 sequence (DNA): TGTGCCAGCAGCGTAGATATGTGGGCAGAAGAGACCCAGTACTTC. V gene TRBV9 combines with J gene TRBJ2-5; D gene ambiguous. V was cut by 0 bases and J by 3 bases, with 12 bases left in between. The CDR3 contains 15 residues. Per the germline V gene, CDR1 is SGDLS and CDR2 is YYNGEE.

The chain recombines TRBV6-5 with TRBJ2-3, with 8 bases that match TRBD1. The V gene end was trimmed by 6 bases and the J gene end by 6 bases; junction bases not matched to a gene: 5. This CDR3 has 13 residues. CDR1 and CDR2 from the germline V gene are MNHEY and SVGAGI. CDR3 region: CASRTDRVDTQYF. The CDR3 region has the DNA TGTGCCAGCAGGACGGACAGGGTGGATACGCAGTATTTT.

The chain joins TRBV13 to TRBJ1-2, with a weak D call TRBD1 (5 bases). The germline V and J ends were trimmed by 6 bases and 3 bases, with 11 bases remaining between them. Germline V gene sequence: CDR1 PRHDT, CDR2 FYEKMQ (reference sequence). This CDR3 region has 13 residues. This CDR3 reads CASRSRDYYGYTF. The CDR3 DNA reads as TGTGCCAGCAGGAGCAGGGATTACTATGGCTACACCTTC.

This clone has just one count. This chain links TRBV30 with TRBJ2-3; the match to TRBD2 covers 9 bases. J gave up 6 bases and V 0 bases, and 7 bases lay outside the gene matches. The CDR3 contains 15 residues. CDR1 and CDR2 (germline): GTSNPN, SVGIG (reference sequence). The DNA of the CDR3 is TGTGCCTGGAGTGTACGGCGGGAGGGCCACGATACGCAGTATTTT. Translating it yields CAWSVRREGHDTQYF. Supplemented by reference TRBV30 and TRBJ2-3, the full variable domain reads SQTIHQWPATLVQPVGSPLSLECTVEGTSNPNLYWYRQAAGRGLQLLFYSVGIGQISSEVPQNLSASRPQDRQFILSSKKLLLSDSGFYLCAWSVRREGHDTQYFGPGTRLTVL.

This clone was counted between two and nine times. The chain employs TRBV11-2 and TRBJ1-6; 9 nucleotides agree with TRBD1. There are 14 residues in the CDR3. Germline CDR1 reads SGHAT; CDR2 reads FQNNGV. V was clipped by 7 bases and J by 7 bases; unmatched bases: 5. In DNA form, the CDR3 reads TGTGCCAGCACCCGGGACAGGGTGAATTCACCCCTCCACTTT. Protein: CASTRDRVNSPLHF.

The genes are TRBV6-6 and TRBJ2-6; D is unresolved. The CDR3 runs to 15 residues. Trimming took 5 bases from V and 1 from J, leaving 9 bases between them. Germline CDR1 is MNHNY and CDR2 is SVGAGI (reference sequence). In DNA form, the CDR3 reads TGTGCCAGCAGTACCCGTCGGTCTGGGGCCAACGTCCTGACTTTC. Encoded protein: CASSTRRSGANVLTF.

V is TRBV7-3 and J is TRBJ2-3; 9 bases are shared with TRBD2. The CDR3 has 15 residues. The J segment lost 4 bases and the V segment lost 5 bases, leaving 7 bases of the junction unmatched. Looked up from germline, CDR1 is SGHTA and CDR2 is FQGTGA. The CDR3 is CASSLLSGRSDTQYF. In DNA, the CDR3 is TGTGCCAGCAGCCTTCTGAGCGGGAGGTCAGATACGCAGTATTTT.

This clone was observed a handful of times. This chain joins TRBV4-3 and TRBJ1-2; TRBD1 is a possible D gene (5 bases). Germline V lookup: CDR1 LGHNA, CDR2 YSLEER. The ends were cut back, 1 base at V and 4 bases at J, with 10 bases in the middle. This CDR3 has 14 amino acids. CDR3 coding DNA: TGCGCCAGCAGCCAAGCAGGGCTAGGCTATGGCTACACCTTC. Translated: CASSQAGLGYGYTF.

The CDR3 DNA sequence: TGTGCCAGCAGTGACCTAGCGGGAGGGCCCGACGAGCAGTACTTC. The encoded protein is CASSDLAGGPDEQYF. V gene TRBV6-1 combines with J gene TRBJ2-7; 12 positions agree with TRBD2. V trimming: 3 bases; J trimming: 5 bases; junction bases outside the gene matches: 5. Germline loops: CDR1 MNHNS, CDR2 SASEGT. CDR3 length: 15 residues.

V and J are TRBV13 and TRBJ1-3; TRBD1 aligns across 10 bases. J gave up 0 bases and V 0 bases, and 5 bases lay outside the gene matches. Germline V gives CDR1 PRHDT, CDR2 FYEKMQ (reference sequence). The CDR3 contains 18 residues. CDR3 bases: TGTGCCAGCAGCTTAGGCCCCCGGACAGGGGGCTCTGGAAACACCATATATTTT. It codes for CASSLGPRTGGSGNTIYF.

V is TRBV7-9 and J is TRBJ1-5; D not resolved. Germline CDR1 reads SEHNR; CDR2 reads FQNEAQ (reference sequence). Deletions cut 1 base from V and 2 bases from J, with 12 bases between. CDR3 size: 16 residues. This CDR3 reads CASSLGGGRGNQPQHF. In DNA, the CDR3 is TGTGCCAGCAGCTTAGGAGGCGGTCGGGGCAATCAGCCCCAGCATTTT.

As for this clone: Other DNA sequences in this specimen translate into the identical CDR3. This sequence joins TRBV5-6 and TRBJ2-7, with 8 bases aligning to TRBD1. From germline, CDR1 is SGHDT and CDR2 YYEEEE. The CDR3 sequence is 14 residues long. Trimming removed 5 bases from V and 1 base from J; junction bases left unmatched: 5. CDR3 sequence reads: CASSFGQGSYEQYF. For the CDR3, the DNA is TGTGCCAGCAGTTTTGGACAGGGTTCCTACGAGCAGTACTTC.

The CDR3 DNA is TGTGCCAGCAGTACCGGGACAGGGCTTTATGGCTACACCTTC. Translated: CASSTGTGLYGYTF. The chain combines TRBV6-5 with TRBJ1-2; 9 nucleotides agree with TRBD1. The CDR3 extends over 14 amino acids. The ends lost 5 bases at V and 5 bases at J; junction bases unmatched: 6. The V gene's germline CDR1 is MNHEY and CDR2 SVGAGI.

Only a few counts were recorded for this clone. This sequence joins TRBV2 and TRBJ2-7; D may be TRBD2 (5 bases). Germline CDR1 and CDR2: SNHLY and FYNNEI. This CDR3 is built from 14 residues. The ends were cut back, 6 bases at V and 3 bases at J, with 15 bases in the middle. The CDR3 region is CASRPGLTFYEQYF. Written as DNA, the CDR3 is TGTGCCAGCAGGCCGGGGTTGACATTCTACGAGCAGTACTTC.

V gene TRBV5-5 combines with J gene TRBJ2-7; the D gene is possibly TRBD1 (6 bases). Germline CDR1 reads SGHKS; CDR2 reads YYEKEE (reference sequence). The CDR3 has 14 residues. Trimming shortened V by 6 bases and J by 0 bases, and 13 bases separated the two germline ends. CDR3 in DNA: TGTGCCAGCAACATTATGACAGGCTCCTACGAGCAGTACTTC. Translating gives CASNIMTGSYEQYF.